Given below is one T cell receptor (beta chain) in context. This clone was counted a few times. Its antigen is currently not known. Base qualities are not provided; no much larger clone lies one nucleotide away. According to the germline V gene, CDR1 reads LGHNA and CDR2 reads YNFKEQ. Trimming costs V 3 bases and J 3 bases, and their ends lie 11 bases apart. The CDR3 has 15 amino acids, counting the end cysteine and phenylalanine. The read is trimmed to its CDR3 DNA, 45 bases read in frame from base 1. The sample is drawn from a study of T cell responses to AZD1222 COVID-19 vaccine (dated by TCRdb to about 2021). About the study as a whole: AZD1222 recipients whose second dose came at about 4 weeks and those whose second dose came at about 12 weeks were combined into one group, since spike-specific TCR depth and breadth did not differ between the two schedules. A total of about 230 trial participants underwent TCR sequencing, of whom about 210 received two doses of AZD1222 and about 26 received two doses of the MenACWY control vaccine. Trial participants were enrolled into age subgroups of 18-55, 56-69 and 70-plus years, which contained approximately 150, 30 and 60 TCR-sequenced participants, respectively. What the study reported, not specific to this receptor: The whole spike protein was spanned by vaccine-associated CD4 TCRs, and dominant responses were seen in regions 160-218 and 743-854. Participants were mostly white British, with more females than males. The authors suggested clonal diversity may have been underestimated. Conclusions about previously exposed vaccinees are limited because only a handful of AZD1222 recipients were SARS-CoV-2 seropositive at baseline. Spike-specific TCR breadth and depth rose significantly after two AZD1222 doses compared with day 0 and with MenACWY recipients. Because no day 14 peak-response samples were available, the repertoires could be characterized only after the peak T cell response. Reportedly, close to half of the unique spike-specific TCRs recognized epitopes lying outside the regions that are mutated in the B.1.351 and B.1.1.7 variants. In the small 56-69-year group, the increase in depth fell short of significance, most likely because of low power.

The sample's time point, from its label and the paper: baseline before first vaccination. Vaccinee samples came from UK trials COV001 and COV002, including a single-blind randomized controlled phase 2/3 trial of AZD1222 (ChAdOx1 nCoV-19) in healthy adults. For TCRbeta chain sequencing, PBMC samples were collected from trial participants at day 0 and at day 28 after the second dose. The CDR3 regions of human TCRbeta chains were analyzed by immunosequencing. For the original study's pipeline: TCRs in the repertoires were matched against a reference library of SARS-CoV-2-specific TCRs that had been generated with the MIRA antigen-specificity platform. Breadth was defined as the fraction of unique TCRs that were SARS-CoV-2-associated. Depth was defined as the fraction of total T cells that were SARS-CoV-2-associated. Using the MIRA data, each spike-specific TCR was mapped to the spike region that the TCR reacts to and placed in a CD4 or CD8 class. Log10-transformed breadth and depth values were compared by one-way ANOVA with Sidak's multiple comparisons tests. In its TCRdb copy, this immuneACCESS table keeps in-frame sequences only and misses some clones. Where compared with another copy, unresolved V genes explain less than half of these, and the others have no known cause. V and J calls plus clone size are reproduced from that table; the DNA served to infer D and trimming. The sample table contains more than 110,000 clones; only one count was recorded for more than 85% of them. The ten largest clonotypes hold approximately 3.4% of the sample.

The starting material was peripheral blood, obtained on day 0 of AZD1222 vaccination. The chain is made from TRBV4-2 and TRBJ2-2, with a tentative D gene TRBD1 over 5 matching bases. This TCR derives from an adult in good health. The nucleotide sequence is given as TGTGCCAGCAGCCACGACGAAGGGGACACCGGGGAGCTGTTTTTT. Translated, it reads CASSHDEGDTGELFF.